This note documents a single TCR beta chain sequence. The antigen remains undetermined. This entry belongs to a study of beta chain features in type 1 diabetes. About the research overall: Examination of sorted cells across all samples involved around 100,000,000 cells.

Isolated RNA was reverse transcribed in full, so expressed TCRB transcripts were sequenced. An average of around 3.4 million reads was obtained for naive, central memory and regulatory T cell samples. The repertoire was sequenced with immunoSEQ multiplex PCR; TCRdb's copy has only in-frame clones and lacks some. This sample has around 430,000 clones, with 25% to 35% found just once. Looked up from germline, CDR1 is GTSNPN and CDR2 is SVGIG (reference sequence). The V end lost 5 bases, the J end lost 4 bases, and 8 bases lay between the germline ends. CDR3 length: 11 amino acids. Broader study findings: Because the template was cDNA, high-expressing cells might be over-represented.

Material: naive CD4+ T cells from blood. This rearrangement joins TRBV30 to TRBJ1-1; D not certain. This TCR was recovered from a man younger than 35 in good health. The CDR3 nucleotides read TGTGCCTGGGCCCTAGGCACTGAAGCTTTCTTT. Its translation is CAWALGTEAFF.